Listed below are T cell receptor beta chains from one sample, sequenced in a study of T cell repertoires in cytomegalovirus infection. TCRdb called the reads again in MiXCR, with one record for every CDR3 protein. The table records about 150,000 distinct CDR3 sequences, about a quarter of them present only once. The source material was PBMCs. Receptors originate from a human donor in good health (CMV status not recorded). Some clones in this sample may be carry-over from other donors' samples. Each CDR3 is given with its conserved first and last residue. A D gene is named only where the DNA matches it firmly. A row's size may be missing; if present it is once, few, many or a size class.

abundance,v_gene,d_gene,j_gene,CDR3aa,CDR3nt
-,TRBV7-2,-,TRBJ2-2,CASSLLRTGELFF,TGTGCCAGCAGCTTACTTCGCACCGGGGAGCTGTTTTTT
few,TRBV7-9,-,TRBJ1-1,CASSFRRGSNTEAFF,TGTGCCAGCAGCTTCCGAAGGGGATCGAACACTGAAGCTTTCTTT
few,TRBV7-9,TRBD1,TRBJ2-3,CASSPSGTGVYF,TGTGCCAGCAGCCCCTCCGGGACAGGGGTGTATTTT
-,TRBV20-1,-,TRBJ2-3,CSAKVGGARTDTQYF,TGCAGTGCCAAGGTCGGAGGGGCCCGCACAGATACGCAGTATTTT
-,TRBV12-3/TRBV12-4,-,TRBJ2-1,CASSLQGMNYNEQFF,TGTGCCAGCAGTTTACAGGGGATGAACTACAATGAGCAGTTCTTC
once,TRBV19,-,TRBJ2-7,CASSIPGLPDEQYF,TGTGCCAGTAGTATACCCGGGCTGCCCGACGAGCAGTACTTC
many,TRBV12-3/TRBV12-4,-,TRBJ1-5,CASTLGRVGQPQHF,TGTGCCAGCACCCTGGGGCGGGTGGGTCAGCCCCAGCATTTT
few,TRBV19,TRBD2,TRBJ2-4,CASSLFSGRAKNIQYF,TGTGCCAGTAGCCTTTTTAGCGGGAGAGCCAAAAACATTCAGTACTTC
many,TRBV7-2,-,TRBJ1-1,CASSLARESGRAFF,TGTGCCAGCAGCTTAGCGCGGGAGAGTGGTAGGGCTTTCTTT
-,TRBV11-3,TRBD1,TRBJ1-5,CASSDREGPNQPQHF,TGTGCCAGCAGCGACAGGGAAGGGCCCAATCAGCCCCAGCATTTT
-,TRBV20-1,TRBD2,TRBJ2-7,CSVQGLTYEQYF,TGCAGTGTTCAGGGACTAACATACGAGCAGTACTTC
many,TRBV11-2,-,TRBJ2-1,CASSPGFGYNEQFF,TGTGCCAGCAGCCCCGGTTTTGGGTACAATGAGCAGTTCTTC
few,TRBV7-9,TRBD2,TRBJ2-1,CASSLVTSGRGDEQFF,TGTGCCAGCAGCTTAGTTACTAGCGGGAGGGGCGATGAGCAGTTCTTC
medium-sized,TRBV7-2,-,TRBJ2-1,CASSLGLEVYNEQFF,TGTGCCAGCAGCTTAGGACTAGAAGTCTACAATGAGCAGTTCTTC
-,TRBV12-3/TRBV12-4,-,TRBJ2-1,CASSYPVGGGLSQFF,TGTGCCAGCAGTTACCCCGTCGGTGGTGGGCTCAGTCAGTTCTTC
few,TRBV10-3,TRBD2,TRBJ2-5,CAISDPGREETQYF,TGTGCCATCAGTGATCCGGGGAGGGAAGAGACCCAGTACTTC